Listed below are T cell receptor beta chains from one sample, sequenced in a study of cytomegalovirus exposure and HLA in healthy donors. Using immunoSEQ multiplex PCR, the repertoire was profiled, and TCRdb retains in-frame clones only, with some absent. Here the sample spans over 80,000 clones, roughly 74% being singletons. Sequencing was done on a sample of PBMCs. The origin of the receptors is a woman in her 70s in good health and CMV-seropositive. CDR3s include the opening cysteine and the closing phenylalanine or tryptophan. The D gene is left open where the match is weak. Not all rows give a size; the values are once, few, many and, for expanded clones, a class.

clone size	V gene	D gene	J gene	CDR3 protein
-	TRBV28	TRBD2	TRBJ2-7	CASSLYSLAGHYEQYF
few	TRBV28	-	TRBJ1-4	CASSLWGQQLATNEKLFF
few	TRBV18	-	TRBJ2-7	CASSQDRYEQYF
-	TRBV29-1	-	-	CSVTGSLEYEQYF
-	TRBV10-2	TRBD1	TRBJ1-5	CASSPGTAYQPQHF
-	TRBV15	-	TRBJ2-1	CATSRVPPGTSNEQFF
few	TRBV7-9	-	TRBJ2-6	CASGPQGGISGANVLTF
-	TRBV2	-	TRBJ2-2	CAGRGTGYTGELFF
-	TRBV6-5	TRBD1	TRBJ2-2	CASRYYQTGPPGELFF
few	TRBV19	TRBD1	TRBJ1-2	CASSWTGRSGFTF
-	TRBV28	TRBD1	TRBJ2-2	CASSILTGLMNTGELFF
-	TRBV7-3	-	TRBJ1-6	CASSLASSYNSPLHF
few	TRBV15	-	TRBJ1-5	CATSSDRFFQPQHF
few	TRBV28	-	TRBJ2-7	CASNPSGTYEQYF